This T cell receptor beta chain derives from a study of shared clonotypes between healthy human individuals. Findings of the study overall: Estimated richness values were generally larger in naive subsets than in memory subsets. Against clonotypes common to all four donors, non-shared ones had lower generation probabilities. The researchers took only blood, and tissue repertoires probably look different. Donor clonotype sharing was expected to depend on sequencing depth.

A word on this clone: Its antigen is currently unknown.

This CDR3 spans 12 amino acids. CDR1 LNHNV and CDR2 YYDKDF come from the germline V gene (reference sequence). Trimming shortened V by 7 bases and J by 4 bases, and 10 bases separated the two germline ends. Some clones are missing from TCRdb's copy, which holds only in-frame ones; the method was immunoSEQ multiplex PCR. The repertoire holds under 2,500,000 clones, with almost 96% as singletons. The sequenced sample consisted of naive CD4+ T cells sorted from blood. Noted subset: CD45RA+ positively selected. V and J are TRBV15 and TRBJ1-2, with D possibly matching TRBD1 (5 bases). The source of this sequence is a man aged 18 to 29 in good health. The CDR3 bases are TGTGCCACCAAAGGGGCGGCCTATGGCTACACCTTC. Its translation: CATKGAAYGYTF. The whole variable domain, filled in from reference TRBV15 and TRBJ1-2, reads DAMVIQNPRYQVTQFGKPVTLSCSQTLNHNVMYWYQQKSSQAPKLLFHYYDKDFNNEADTPDNFQSRRPNTSFCFLDIRSPGLGDTAMYLCATKGAAYGYTFGSGTRLTVV.